The 9 T cell receptor beta chains presented below share a single source sample, sequenced in a study of blood T cell repertoires in COVID-19. Produced via immunoSEQ multiplex PCR; TCRdb's table is partial and in-frame only. The sample gives roughly 140,000 clones, more than 65% of which show up once; more than 8.5% is in the top ten. Sequencing was done on a sample of peripheral blood. The receptor source for this set is a man aged 55 to 70 with active or convalescent COVID-19.

The chain uses TRBV11-3 and TRBJ2-7; 9 bases map to TRBD2. CDR1 and CDR2 (germline): SGHNT, YENEEA. CDR3 length: 17 residues. After removal of 3 bases from V and 0 bases from J, the junction contained 9 bases not matched to a gene. The CDR3 loop reads CASSFGLLAGSSYEQYV. The CDR3 nucleotides read TGTGCCAGCAGCTTCGGCCTACTAGCGGGCAGCTCCTACGAGCAGTACGTC.

This chain joins TRBV12-3 or TRBV12-4 and TRBJ2-3; the D is unclear. This CDR3 has 12 amino acids. V lost 2 bases, J lost 6 bases, and 6 bases lay in between. This CDR3 reads CASSLFYDTQYF. The CDR3 nucleotides read TGTGCCAGCAGTTTATTCTACGATACGCAGTATTTT.

Many counts were recorded for this clone. The chain links TRBV7-9 to TRBJ1-2, with TRBD1 matching over 7 bases. The ends lost 5 bases at V and 5 bases at J; junction bases unmatched: 20. The length of the CDR3 is 18 residues. Germline loops: CDR1 SEHNR, CDR2 FQNEAQ (reference sequence). The CDR3 region has the DNA TGTGCCAGCAGCCTAGGCGGGGGGACAGCGAATTTTGGTTATGGCTACACCTTC. Translation: CASSLGGGTANFGYGYTF.

This clone was found a few times. This chain uses TRBV11-3 with TRBJ1-2; 8 bases match TRBD1. The CDR3 has 13 residues. The V gene's germline CDR1 is SGHNT and CDR2 YENEEA. V dropped 4 bases and J dropped 6; count of bases not matched to a gene: 4. The CDR3 region is CASSYETGDGYTF. The DNA for the CDR3 is TGTGCCAGCAGCTACGAGACAGGGGATGGCTACACCTTC.

V is TRBV5-4 and J is TRBJ2-3, with 8 positions matching TRBD2. Germline loops: CDR1 SGHNT, CDR2 YYREEE (reference sequence). V was clipped by 4 bases and J by 2 bases; unmatched bases: 9. This CDR3 comprises 16 residues. The CDR3: CASSQGLALITDTQYF. DNA for the CDR3: TGTGCCAGCAGCCAAGGACTAGCCTTAATCACAGATACGCAGTATTTT.

This clone has only one observation. V gene TRBV25-1 combines with J gene TRBJ1-1, with D uncertain. Trimming removed 3 bases from V and 5 bases from J, with 7 bases in between. Germline CDR1 is MGHDK and CDR2 is SYGVNS. This CDR3 spans 12 amino acids. CDR3 nucleotide sequence: TGTGCCAGCAGTGACCCCGGGACTGAAGCTTTCTTT. Translation: CASSDPGTEAFF.

On this clone: Germline is not matched at one junction end, which may reflect a read error. This chain links TRBV2 with TRBJ2-5; D gene unclear. Germline V gene sequence: CDR1 SNHLY, CDR2 FYNNEI. This CDR3 is 13 amino acids long. The CDR3 DNA reads TGTGCCAGCAGTAGACACGCTCAAGAGATCCAGTACTTC. Protein product: CASSRHAQEIQYF.

The chain links TRBV4-3 to TRBJ1-2, with D unresolved. Germline V lookup: CDR1 LGHNA, CDR2 YSLEER. With 0 bases removed from V and 6 bases from J, the gap between germline ends came to 11 bases. The CDR3 is made up of 14 amino acids. The CDR3 nucleotides are TGCGCCAGCAGCCAAGAACTAGGGCGGCATGGCTACACCTTC. It translates to CASSQELGRHGYTF.

This chain connects TRBV19 to TRBJ1-2; 7 nucleotides align to TRBD1. Trimming took 5 bases from V and 4 from J; bases not matched to a gene: 10. Germline assignment: CDR1 LNHDA and CDR2 SQIVND (reference sequence). The CDR3 length is 15 residues. The CDR3 region is CASSPGSRDSYGYTF. CDR3 in DNA: TGTGCCAGTAGTCCAGGATCCCGGGACAGCTATGGCTACACCTTC.